Listed below are T cell receptor beta chains from one sample, sequenced in a study of vaccination and CD4 T cells after COVID-19. No cognate antigen is known for these TCRs. TCRdb fed the PCR reads into MiXCR, producing one record per CDR3 protein. The sample comprises about 17,000 distinct CDR3 sequences, 60% to 75% of which are singletons, and about 10% rests with the top ten. Input material: CD4+ T cells from blood, cultured in vitro. The receptors derive from a human donor who had recovered from COVID-19. CDR3s include the opening cysteine and the closing phenylalanine or tryptophan. Each record gives: J gene, clone size, V gene, D gene, CDR3 length, CDR3 protein, CDR3 DNA. The D gene is left open where the match is weak. Clone size is not always given. Where it is, it says once, few, many or a class for expanded clones.

TRBJ2-1 | once | TRBV7-2 | . | 15 | CASSFQGGAYNEQFF | TGTGCCAGCAGCTTTCAAGGCGGAGCGTACAATGAGCAGTTCTTC
TRBJ1-1 | . | TRBV27 | . | 17 | CASRQSAGDAPYREAFF | TGTGCCAGCAGACAGTCGGCGGGCGACGCCCCTTACCGTGAAGCTTTCTTT
TRBJ2-5 | . | TRBV10-3 | . | 12 | CAISASLETQYF | TGTGCCATCAGTGCAAGCCTTGAGACCCAGTACTTC
TRBJ1-1 | once | TRBV2 | . | 13 | CASSATGPTEAFF | TGTGCCAGCAGTGCAACAGGTCCCACTGAAGCTTTCTTT
TRBJ1-2 | . | TRBV27 | . | 14 | CASSRGIENYGYTF | TGTGCCAGCAGTCGAGGAATAGAAAACTATGGCTACACCTTC
TRBJ2-3 | . | TRBV19 | TRBD1 | 14 | CASTSGQGADTQYF | TGTGCCAGTACCAGCGGACAGGGGGCAGATACGCAGTATTTT
TRBJ2-3 | . | TRBV28 | . | 14 | CASSFSQGMDTQYF | TGTGCCAGCAGTTTCAGTCAGGGGATGGATACGCAGTATTTT
TRBJ1-1 | . | TRBV5-4 | TRBD1 | 14 | CASSGTGMNTEAFF | TGTGCCAGCAGCGGGACAGGGATGAACACTGAAGCTTTCTTT
TRBJ2-7 | few | TRBV20-1 | TRBD2 | 17 | CSARDATAAGGSYEQYF | TGCAGTGCTAGAGATGCGACTGCGGCGGGAGGTTCCTACGAGCAGTACTTC
TRBJ2-7 | . | TRBV2 | . | 14 | CASRESGHPYEQYF | TGTGCCAGCAGGGAATCGGGACATCCCTACGAGCAGTACTTC
TRBJ1-1 | . | TRBV6-1 | . | 13 | CASTFPGGTEAFF | TGTGCCAGCACCTTTCCGGGGGGCACTGAAGCTTTCTTT
TRBJ1-5 | few | TRBV7-9 | . | 14 | CASSLEAGNQPQHF | TGTGCCAGCAGCTTAGAGGCAGGCAATCAGCCCCAGCATTTT
TRBJ2-7 | . | TRBV7-2 | TRBD2 | 12 | CASSNGGAEQYF | TGTGCCAGCAGCAACGGGGGGGCGGAGCAGTACTTC
TRBJ1-2 | few | TRBV20-1 | . | 12 | CSATDPNYGYTF | TGCAGTGCTACCGATCCGAACTATGGCTACACCTTC
TRBJ1-2 | . | TRBV6-1 | . | 12 | CASSGVNYGYTF | TGTGCCAGCAGTGGGGTCAACTATGGCTACACCTTC
TRBJ1-4 | . | TRBV4-3 | . | 16 | CASSQSGFWANEKLFF | TGCGCCAGCAGCCAGTCGGGGTTTTGGGCTAATGAAAAACTGTTTTTT
TRBJ2-3 | . | TRBV27 | . | 12 | CASSSQGDTQYF | TGTGCCAGCAGTTCCCAGGGAGATACGCAGTATTTT
TRBJ2-3 | . | TRBV11-3 | TRBD1 | 15 | CASSRSGQETDTQYF | TGTGCCAGCAGTCGGTCAGGACAGGAGACAGATACGCAGTATTTT
TRBJ1-4 | . | TRBV20-1 | TRBD1 | 15 | CSAPLPGQSNEKLFF | TGCAGTGCTCCCCTCCCGGGACAGAGTAATGAAAAACTGTTTTTT
TRBJ2-3 | . | TRBV11-3 | TRBD2 | 17 | CASSRTTLSGSADTQYF | TGTGCCAGCAGCCGAACAACCCTTAGCGGGAGCGCAGATACGCAGTATTTT
TRBJ2-1 | . | TRBV11-1 | . | 15 | CASSLGGTPYNEQFF | TGTGCCAGCAGCTTAGGCGGGACCCCCTACAATGAGCAGTTCTTC
TRBJ2-7 | . | TRBV2 | TRBD1 | 12 | CASLTGGGEQYF | TGTGCCAGCCTAACAGGGGGAGGCGAGCAGTACTTC
TRBJ2-3 | . | TRBV2 | . | 15 | CASRFGLATTDTQYF | TGTGCCAGCAGATTTGGACTCGCAACCACAGATACGCAGTATTTT